The clone carrying this T cell receptor (beta chain) showed up many times. The entry originates in a study of T cells in Graves' hyperthyroidism and ophthalmopathy. Hyperthyroidism had been newly diagnosed in patients aged 18 to 65, and its duration was under 2 months. Using RNA transcripts as the source, TCR beta CDR3 regions were amplified. Primed by the HTBI set, a first-round RT-PCR was run on the TCR CDR3. TCRdb reprocessed the multiplex PCR reads via MiXCR and lists one record per CDR3 protein. The table lists some 500,000 distinct CDR3 sequences, around 15% of them singletons. From germline, CDR1 is SGHRS and CDR2 YFSETQ. This CDR3 comprises 14 residues. With 0 bases removed from V and 4 bases from J, the gap between germline ends came to 10 bases.

This receptor was taken from a young woman with Graves' hyperthyroidism. J is TRBJ1-2 and V is TRBV5-1; D is perhaps TRBD1 (5 bases). The sequenced sample was blood. The CDR3 region has the DNA TGCGCCAGCAGCTTGGTAGGGGCTGGCTATGGCTACACCTTC. Its translation is CASSLVGAGYGYTF.